The 18 T cell receptor beta chains reported below all come from one sample, sequenced in a study of metastatic and nonmetastatic thyroid tumors. No patient had received any treatment before thyroid surgery. TCRdb re-clonotyped the PCR reads via MiXCR. The sample yields roughly 64,000 clones, under 5% seen once. Sequenced input: blood. These receptors were taken from a female donor with papillary thyroid cancer or a benign thyroid nodule (not recorded which). Some clones in this sample may be carry-over from other donors' samples.

This clone was recorded many times. This chain uses TRBV9 with TRBJ2-7, with 10 nucleotides matching TRBD1. The CDR3 is 15 amino acids. CDR1 is SGDLS and CDR2 is YYNGEE in the germline V gene. The V and J ends lost 3 bases and 0 bases, in that order; junction bases with no gene match: 3. The CDR3 loop reads CASSAGTGDSYEQYF. As DNA, the CDR3 is TGTGCCAGCAGCGCAGGGACAGGGGACTCCTACGAGCAGTACTTC.

This clone came up many times. V gene TRBV10-3 combines with J gene TRBJ2-5; weak D call: TRBD2 (6 bases). Germline V gene lookup returns CDR1 ENHRY and CDR2 SYGVKD. There are 13 residues in the CDR3. Trimming took off 6 bases at V and 5 bases at J, with 13 bases between the two ends. The CDR3 DNA follows: TGTGCCATCAGCCCCAACAGCGGGGAGACCCAGTACTTC. Amino acids: CAISPNSGETQYF.

This clone was seen ten or more times. The J gene is TRBJ1-4, the V gene TRBV28, with TRBD1 matching over 9 bases. V lost 1 base and J lost 6; bases outside the gene matches: 3. Germline V lookup: CDR1 MDHEN, CDR2 SYDVKM. The CDR3 loop spans 15 amino acids. The CDR3 here is CASSLYRGRDEKLFF. CDR3 DNA sequence: TGTGCCAGCAGTTTATACAGGGGGCGTGATGAAAAACTGTTTTTT.

The chain couples TRBV28 to TRBJ2-7, with TRBD2 identical over 8 bases. CDR3 length equals 15 residues. Germline assignment: CDR1 MDHEN and CDR2 SYDVKM. Losses at the gene ends were 8 bases for V and 3 bases for J; bases not matched to a gene: 12. The CDR3 protein is CASGSGTRPLYEQYF. CDR3 DNA sequence: TGTGCCAGCGGGTCCGGGACTAGGCCCCTCTACGAGCAGTACTTC.

This clone was observed many times. The gene calls are TRBV28 and TRBJ2-7; weak D call: TRBD1 (6 bases). The CDR3 length is 14 residues. Germline CDR1 reads MDHEN; CDR2 reads SYDVKM. Trimming shortened V by 8 bases and J by 0 bases, and 14 bases separated the two germline ends. The CDR3 region has the DNA TGTGCCAGCTGCCTGACGGACAGCTCCTACGAGCAGTACTTC. Its translation: CASCLTDSSYEQYF.

This clone has ten or more counts. DNA for the CDR3: TGTGCCAGCACCCCCAACACAGGGGGTGGCATCCATGAGCAGTTCTTC. It encodes CASTPNTGGGIHEQFF. The chain uses TRBV7-2 and TRBJ2-1; TRBD1 matches at 8 bases. CDR1 and CDR2 from the germline V gene are SGHTA and FQGNSA. The CDR3 is 16 amino acids. V was pared by 7 bases and J by 8 bases, with 16 bases of the junction left unmatched.

This clone has only a few counts. The chain uses TRBV28 and TRBJ2-7; D is uncertain. CDR1 and CDR2 (germline): MDHEN, SYDVKM. The CDR3 consists of 15 residues. Trimming removed 10 bases at V and 2 bases at J, with 21 bases between. DNA for the CDR3: TGTGCCATCATTCCTGCGACCGGCCTGACCTACGAGCAGTACTTC. This codes for CAIIPATGLTYEQYF.

This clone was recorded at least ten times. In DNA form, the CDR3 reads TGTGCCAGCAGCCAAGAGGGATTAGCGGGATCCTTCTTCGGTCCCCACAATGAGCAGTTCTTC. Translating it yields CASSQEGLAGSFFGPHNEQFF. The rearrangement joins TRBV4-2 to TRBJ2-1; 8 bases line up with TRBD2. The J segment lost 5 bases and the V segment lost 0 bases, leaving 21 bases of the junction unmatched. The CDR3 consists of 21 residues. Germline CDR1 is LGHNA and CDR2 is YNFKEQ.

This chain connects TRBV6-2 or TRBV6-3 to TRBJ1-6, with D possibly TRBD1 on 6 matching bases. Trimming stripped 5 bases from V and 7 bases from J, with 15 bases between. The germline CDR1 and CDR2 sequences are MNHEY and SVGEGT. The length of the CDR3 is 15 residues. CDR3 protein: CASSVQGFGNSPLHF. In nucleotides, the CDR3 is TGTGCCAGCAGTGTTCAGGGGTTTGGCAATTCACCCCTCCACTTT.

In this sample, this clone turned up many times. The rearrangement uses TRBV14 and TRBJ2-5; no firm D call. V dropped 0 bases and J dropped 4 bases, with 6 bases sitting between them. CDR1 and CDR2 (germline): SGHDN, FVKESK. This CDR3 contains 13 residues. The CDR3 loop reads CASSQEWGETQYF. DNA of the CDR3: TGTGCCAGCAGCCAAGAGTGGGGAGAGACCCAGTACTTC.

The genes are TRBV6-5 and TRBJ2-7, with D uncertain. This CDR3 contains 15 residues. V was trimmed by 0 bases and J by 0 bases, leaving 9 bases between them. Germline values: CDR1 MNHEY, CDR2 SVGAGI. CDR3 sequence: CASSYSTTPSYEQYF. The CDR3 bases are TGTGCCAGCAGTTACTCGACGACTCCCTCCTACGAGCAGTACTTC.

Remarks on this clone: This may arise from a read error, as a much more abundant clone is one base away. The chain carries TRBV9 and TRBJ1-4, with a weak D call TRBD1 (6 bases). The CDR3 sequence is 16 residues long. Trimming stripped 3 bases from V and 5 bases from J, with 17 bases between. Germline loops: CDR1 SGDLS, CDR2 YYNGEE. The CDR3 coding sequence is TGTGCCAGCAGCGCCGGAATCGTACAGGGAAATGAAAAACTGTTTTTT. Translating gives CASSAGIVQGNEKLFF.

This clone was observed a handful of times. Germline and junction disagree at one end, which may indicate a read error. The CDR3 nucleotides read TGTGCCAGCAGTGACTCAGGGGACAGCACTGAAGCTTTCTTT. It is translated as CASSDSGDSTEAFF. The rearrangement uses TRBV6-5 and TRBJ1-1; TRBD1 matches 7 bases. This CDR3 region has 14 residues. The germline V gene has CDR1 MNHEY and CDR2 SVGAGI.

This clone was counted many times. V and J are TRBV19 and TRBJ2-7, with TRBD2 matching over 9 bases. This CDR3 contains 15 residues. Germline V gene sequence: CDR1 LNHDA, CDR2 SQIVND (reference sequence). After removal of 9 bases from V and 1 base from J, the junction contained 10 bases not matched to a gene. The CDR3 reads CASTPTSGGSYEQYF. The CDR3 DNA sequence: TGTGCCAGCACTCCGACTAGCGGAGGATCCTACGAGCAGTACTTC. The whole variable domain, filled in from reference TRBV19 and TRBJ2-7, reads DGGITQSPKYLFRKEGQNVTLSCEQNLNHDAMYWYRQDPGQGLRLIYYSQIVNDFQKGDIAEGYSVSREKKESFPLTVTSAQKNPTAFYLCASTPTSGGSYEQYFGPGTRLTVT.

This clone was recorded many times. The V gene is TRBV2, the J gene TRBJ1-4; D perhaps matches TRBD1 (6 bases). V dropped 8 bases and J dropped 0 bases, with 16 bases sitting between them. The germline V gene encodes CDR1 SNHLY and CDR2 FYNNEI. The CDR3 spans 16 residues. CDR3 in DNA: TGTGCCAGCCGACCCCAGAACAGGGCAACTAATGAAAAACTGTTTTTT. This gives the protein CASRPQNRATNEKLFF.

Many counts were recorded for this clone. The rearrangement joins TRBV24-1 to TRBJ2-5; possibly TRBD2 for D (5 bases). CDR1 and CDR2 from the germline V gene are KGHDR and SFDVKD. The CDR3 loop spans 14 amino acids. V was trimmed by 4 bases and J by 2 bases, leaving 10 bases between them. CDR3 sequence (DNA): TGTGCCACCAGTGAGAGTCCGGGGCAAGAGACCCAGTACTTC. Residues: CATSESPGQETQYF.

There are many counts of this clone. The genes are TRBV2 and TRBJ2-2, with D possibly TRBD2 on 5 matching bases. CDR1 is SNHLY and CDR2 is FYNNEI in the germline V gene. This CDR3 region has 14 residues. V lost 7 bases and J lost 3, with 12 bases in between. In DNA, the CDR3 is TGTGCCAGCAAACTAGAAGGCCACACCGGGGAGCTGTTTTTT. Translating gives CASKLEGHTGELFF.

This clone was counted many times. This sequence joins TRBV29-1 and TRBJ2-2; D possibly corresponds to TRBD1 (5 bases). The V gene's germline CDR1 is SQVTM and CDR2 ANQGSEA. This CDR3 contains 15 residues. V dropped 5 bases and J dropped 8 bases, with 21 bases sitting between them. The CDR3 here is CSVSEASSRGGELFF. The DNA of the CDR3 is TGCAGCGTTTCGGAAGCGTCTAGTAGGGGTGGGGAGCTGTTTTTT.